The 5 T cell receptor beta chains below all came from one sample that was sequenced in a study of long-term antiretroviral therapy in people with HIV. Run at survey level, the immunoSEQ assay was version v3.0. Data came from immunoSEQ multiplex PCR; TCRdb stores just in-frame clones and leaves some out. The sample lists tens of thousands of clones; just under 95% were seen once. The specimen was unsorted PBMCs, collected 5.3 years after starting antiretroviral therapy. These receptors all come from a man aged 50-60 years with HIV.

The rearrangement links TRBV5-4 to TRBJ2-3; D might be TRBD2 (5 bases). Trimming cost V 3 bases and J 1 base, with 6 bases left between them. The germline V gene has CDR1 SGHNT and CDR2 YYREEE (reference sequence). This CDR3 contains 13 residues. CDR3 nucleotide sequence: TGTGCCAGCAGCTCCGGGGGCACAGATACGCAGTATTTT. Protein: CASSSGGTDTQYF.

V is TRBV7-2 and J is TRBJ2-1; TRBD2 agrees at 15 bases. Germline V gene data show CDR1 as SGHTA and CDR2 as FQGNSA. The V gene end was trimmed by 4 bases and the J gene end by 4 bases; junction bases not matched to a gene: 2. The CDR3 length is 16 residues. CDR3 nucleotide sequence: TGTGCCAGCAGCTACGGACTAGCGGGGGGGTACAATGAGCAGTTCTTC. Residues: CASSYGLAGGYNEQFF.

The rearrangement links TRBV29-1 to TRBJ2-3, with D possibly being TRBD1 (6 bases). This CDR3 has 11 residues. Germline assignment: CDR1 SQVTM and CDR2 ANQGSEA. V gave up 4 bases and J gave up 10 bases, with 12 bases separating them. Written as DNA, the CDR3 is TGCAGCGTTGCCCACAAGGGGGCGCAGTATTTT. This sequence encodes CSVAHKGAQYF.

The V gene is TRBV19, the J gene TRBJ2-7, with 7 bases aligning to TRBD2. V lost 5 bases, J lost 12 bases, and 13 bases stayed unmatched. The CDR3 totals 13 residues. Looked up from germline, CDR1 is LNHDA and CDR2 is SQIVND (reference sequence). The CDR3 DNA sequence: TGTGCCAGTAGTGCCGACGGGAGGTCTGAGACGTACTTC. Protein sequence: CASSADGRSETYF.

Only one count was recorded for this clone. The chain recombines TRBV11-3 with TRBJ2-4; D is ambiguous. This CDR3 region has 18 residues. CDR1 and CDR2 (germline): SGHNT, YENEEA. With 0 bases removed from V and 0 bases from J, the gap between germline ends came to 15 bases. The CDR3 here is CASSLEQVLLLAKNIQYF. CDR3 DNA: TGTGCCAGCAGCTTAGAACAAGTTTTACTCCTAGCCAAAAACATTCAGTACTTC.